This entry describes one TCR beta chain. What it recognizes is unknown. TCRdb re-called the 5' RACE reads with MiXCR, one entry per CDR3 protein. The table includes approximately 150,000 distinct CDR3 sequences, about 19% detected once. This specimen comes from a study of T-cell memory formation after mild COVID-19. Points from the study as a whole: CD4/CD8 balance held among clones contracting day 15 to 85, and later expanders leaned CD4+.

The receptor was derived from an adult woman who had mild COVID-19 (a few samples of this study predate the infection). Cell type and time point are not known. Sequences were obtained from PBMCs or a T cell subset sorted from them (not recorded which).

The CDR3 coding sequence is TGTGCCAGCAGCGTGGGGGGCCACAATGAGCAGTTCTTC. Encoded protein: CASSVGGHNEQFF. V and J are TRBV9 and TRBJ2-1, with D perhaps assigned TRBD1 or TRBD2 (6 bases each). This CDR3 contains 13 residues. Trimming shortened V by 2 bases and J by 5 bases, and 8 bases separated the two germline ends. In germline, CDR1 is SGDLS, CDR2 YYNGEE. Based on the CDR3 plus reference TRBV9 and TRBJ2-1, the full variable domain is DSGVTQTPKHLITATGQRVTLRCSPRSGDLSVYWYQQSLDQGLQFLIQYYNGEERAKGNILERFSAQQFPDLHSELNLSSLELGDSALYFCASSVGGHNEQFFGPGTRLTVL.